Listed here are 17 T cell receptor beta chains from one sample, sequenced in a study of blood T cell repertoires in COVID-19. Data came from immunoSEQ multiplex PCR; TCRdb stores just in-frame clones and leaves some out. The sample yields 250,000 to 300,000 clones, roughly 85% seen once. Sequenced: PBMCs or T cells enriched from blood (not recorded which). Receptors originate from a middle-aged man who had been exposed to COVID-19.

The genes are TRBV9 and TRBJ1-3; 12 nucleotides match TRBD1. CDR1 and CDR2 from the germline V gene are SGDLS and YYNGEE. V lost 3 bases to trimming and J lost 3 bases; unmatched junction nucleotides: 10. The CDR3 is 18 amino acids. In nucleotides, the CDR3 is TGTGCCAGCAGCGCATCTCCGGGACAGGGGGCGGGTGGAAACACCATATATTTT. Its protein is CASSASPGQGAGGNTIYF.

V is TRBV7-8 and J is TRBJ1-2; a weak D match, TRBD1 (6 bases). V lost 1 base and J lost 6, with 15 bases in between. The germline CDR1 and CDR2 sequences are SGHVS and FQNEAQ. CDR3 length: 15 amino acids. CDR3 in amino acids: CASSLVSSAGDGYTF. For the CDR3, the DNA is TGTGCCAGCAGCTTAGTCAGCTCGGCAGGGGATGGCTACACCTTC.

V and J are TRBV6-5 and TRBJ1-4, with a possible D match to TRBD1 (6 bases). The CDR3 covers 14 residues. The V and J ends lost 6 bases and 5 bases respectively, with 13 bases between them. Germline lookup yields CDR1 MNHEY and CDR2 SVGAGI. DNA of the CDR3: TGTGCCAGCAGACCTGACAGGCGGAATGAAAAACTGTTTTTT. Translation: CASRPDRRNEKLFF.

This chain links TRBV10-2 with TRBJ2-7; maybe TRBD2 (5 bases). CDR3 size: 15 residues. Per germline, CDR1 WSHSY and CDR2 SAAADI. With 3 bases removed from V and 6 bases from J, the gap between germline ends came to 18 bases. CDR3 coding DNA: TGCGCCAGCAGTGACGTTTTAGGTAGACGGGGCGAGCAGTACTTC. Protein product: CASSDVLGRRGEQYF.

V and J are TRBV6-5 and TRBJ1-5; TRBD1 agrees at 7 bases. Germline CDR1 is MNHEY and CDR2 is SVGAGI. Trimming removed 5 bases from V and 7 bases from J; junction bases left unmatched: 8. The CDR3 contains 14 residues. CDR3: CASSPRQGGQPQHF. The CDR3 DNA reads as TGTGCCAGCAGTCCACGACAGGGAGGACAGCCCCAGCATTTT.

This clone was observed a few times. V and J are TRBV11-2 and TRBJ2-5, with 8 nucleotides matching TRBD2. Per germline, CDR1 SGHAT and CDR2 FQNNGV. The CDR3 spans 16 residues. V dropped 0 bases and J dropped 5; count of bases not matched to a gene: 8. The CDR3 spells CASSLDPAGGRETQYF. CDR3 nucleotide sequence: TGTGCCAGCAGCTTAGATCCGGCGGGAGGTAGGGAGACCCAGTACTTC.

The chain couples TRBV24-1 to TRBJ1-1; D gene ambiguous. The CDR3 consists of 12 residues. V shed 4 bases and J shed 0 bases, with 2 bases lying between them. Germline assignment: CDR1 KGHDR and CDR2 SFDVKD. The CDR3 sequence: CATSDVNTEAFF. CDR3 DNA: TGTGCCACCAGTGACGTGAACACTGAAGCTTTCTTT.

The J gene is TRBJ1-5, the V gene TRBV2; maybe TRBD1 (6 bases). CDR3 size: 12 residues. Germline lookup yields CDR1 SNHLY and CDR2 FYNNEI. The ends were cut back, 5 bases at V and 11 bases at J, with 13 bases in the middle. CDR3 nucleotides: TGTGCCAGCAGTCCCAGGGGATTAGCCCAGCATTTT. As protein: CASSPRGLAQHF.

The genes are TRBV7-2 and TRBJ1-5; TRBD1 agrees at 9 bases. Germline CDR1 is SGHTA and CDR2 is FQGNSA. J gave up 5 bases and V 1 base, and 6 bases lay outside the gene matches. The CDR3 has 16 amino acids. CDR3 sequence: CASSLGRTGVHQPQHF. The CDR3, as DNA: TGTGCCAGCAGCTTAGGAAGGACAGGGGTTCATCAGCCCCAGCATTTT.

This chain connects TRBV18 to TRBJ1-1; D remains ambiguous. V lost 0 bases and J 0 bases, leaving 11 bases between the germline ends. The CDR3 contains 16 residues. Germline CDR1 and CDR2: KGHSH and LQKENI. The CDR3, as DNA: TGTGCCAGCTCACCACCGATGAACAGCATGAACACTGAAGCTTTCTTT. Residues: CASSPPMNSMNTEAFF.

The chain couples TRBV2 to TRBJ1-2; D remains ambiguous. CDR3 length: 13 residues. The germline V gene has CDR1 SNHLY and CDR2 FYNNEI. Trimming took 4 bases from V and 8 from J, leaving 14 bases between them. CDR3 sequence: CASSASPVGGYTF. CDR3 DNA sequence: TGTGCCAGCAGTGCCTCCCCAGTTGGCGGCTACACCTTC.

The chain combines TRBV7-9 with TRBJ2-1; D is undetermined. Germline V gene lookup returns CDR1 SEHNR and CDR2 FQNEAQ (reference sequence). Trimming cost V 5 bases and J 5 bases, with 31 bases left between them. The CDR3 extends over 20 amino acids. The CDR3 loop reads CASSTRLRISSRPTDNEQFF. The CDR3 DNA sequence: TGTGCCAGCAGCACCCGACTCCGGATTTCTAGTCGACCTACCGACAATGAGCAGTTCTTC.

In its sample, this clone was seen once. The V and J genes are TRBV6-5 and TRBJ2-7; D remains ambiguous. Per germline, CDR1 MNHEY and CDR2 SVGAGI. Trimming cost V 6 bases and J 5 bases, with 14 bases left between them. The CDR3 spans 13 residues. Here the CDR3 DNA reads TGTGCCAGCAGACTTTCTAATGTAAACGAGCAGTACTTC. Amino acid sequence: CASRLSNVNEQYF.

The chain recombines TRBV2 with TRBJ2-3, with TRBD2 matching 7 bases. The germline CDR1 and CDR2 sequences are SNHLY and FYNNEI. This CDR3 contains 17 residues. The V and J ends lost 4 bases and 2 bases, in that order; junction bases with no gene match: 12. The CDR3 nucleotides read TGTGCCAGCAGTGGGGAGGGGAAAAGACAGATCACAGATACGCAGTATTTT. It translates to CASSGEGKRQITDTQYF.

The chain joins TRBV9 to TRBJ2-3; a weak D match, TRBD2 (5 bases). V was shortened by 0 bases and J by 5 bases, with 13 bases between the two germline ends. Germline values: CDR1 SGDLS, CDR2 YYNGEE. CDR3 length: 15 residues. The chain's CDR3 is CASSVEARREDTQYF. The CDR3 DNA follows: TGTGCCAGCAGCGTAGAGGCAAGACGGGAAGATACGCAGTATTTT.

This clone was seen once. The chain carries TRBV5-1 and TRBJ2-1; 7 bases map to TRBD1. The germline CDR1 and CDR2 sequences are SGHRS and YFSETQ. The CDR3 contains 13 residues. V gave up 7 bases and J gave up 6 bases; unmatched junction bases: 7. CDR3 in amino acids: CASERGGGNEQFF. CDR3 nucleotides: TGCGCCAGCGAGCGAGGGGGCGGCAATGAGCAGTTCTTC.

V and J are TRBV5-4 and TRBJ1-1; D possibly corresponds to TRBD1 (5 bases). The CDR3 sequence is 15 residues long. In germline, CDR1 is SGHNT, CDR2 YYREEE (reference sequence). The V gene lost 0 bases and the J gene lost 0 bases, with 9 bases spanning the gap. The CDR3 nucleotides read TGTGCCAGCAGCTTGGTGGCAGGGATGAACACTGAAGCTTTCTTT. Amino acid sequence: CASSLVAGMNTEAFF.